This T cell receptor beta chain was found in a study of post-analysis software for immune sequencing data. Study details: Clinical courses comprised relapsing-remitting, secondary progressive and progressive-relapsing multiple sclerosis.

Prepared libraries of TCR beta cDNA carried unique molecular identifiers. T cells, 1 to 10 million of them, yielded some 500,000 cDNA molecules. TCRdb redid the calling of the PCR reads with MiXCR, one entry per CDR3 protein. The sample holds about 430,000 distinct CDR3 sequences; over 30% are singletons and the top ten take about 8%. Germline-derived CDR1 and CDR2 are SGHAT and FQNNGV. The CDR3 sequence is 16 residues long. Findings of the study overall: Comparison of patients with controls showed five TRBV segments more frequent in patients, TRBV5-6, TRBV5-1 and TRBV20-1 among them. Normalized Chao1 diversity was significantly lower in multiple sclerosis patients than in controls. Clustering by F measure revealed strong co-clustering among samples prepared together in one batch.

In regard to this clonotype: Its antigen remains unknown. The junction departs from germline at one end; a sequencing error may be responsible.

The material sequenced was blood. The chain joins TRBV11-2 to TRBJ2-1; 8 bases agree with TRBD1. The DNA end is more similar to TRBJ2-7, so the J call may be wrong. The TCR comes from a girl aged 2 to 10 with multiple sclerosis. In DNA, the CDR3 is TGTGCCGGCAGCAATTACAGGGGGAGCTCCTACAATGAGCAGTACTTC. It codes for CAGSNYRGSSYNEQYF.